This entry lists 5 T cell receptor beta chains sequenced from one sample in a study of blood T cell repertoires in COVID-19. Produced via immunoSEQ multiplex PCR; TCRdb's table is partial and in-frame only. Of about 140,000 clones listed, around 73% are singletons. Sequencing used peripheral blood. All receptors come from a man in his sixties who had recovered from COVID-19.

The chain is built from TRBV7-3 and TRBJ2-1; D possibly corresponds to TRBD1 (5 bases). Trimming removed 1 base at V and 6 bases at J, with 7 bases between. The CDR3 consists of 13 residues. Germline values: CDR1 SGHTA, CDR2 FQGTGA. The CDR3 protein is CASSLRQGNEQFF. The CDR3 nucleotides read TGTGCCAGCAGCTTAAGGCAGGGCAATGAGCAGTTCTTC.

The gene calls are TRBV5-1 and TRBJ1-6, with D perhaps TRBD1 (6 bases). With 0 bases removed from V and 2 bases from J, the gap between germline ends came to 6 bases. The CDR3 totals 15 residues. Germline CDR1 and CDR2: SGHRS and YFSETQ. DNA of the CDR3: TGCGCCAGCAGCTTGGGGACAGCCTATAATTCACCCCTCCACTTT. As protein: CASSLGTAYNSPLHF.

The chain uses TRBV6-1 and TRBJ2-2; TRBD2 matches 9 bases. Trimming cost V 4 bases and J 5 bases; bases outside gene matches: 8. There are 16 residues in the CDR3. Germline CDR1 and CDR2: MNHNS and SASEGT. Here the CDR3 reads CASSGLAGVNTGELFF. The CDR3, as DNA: TGTGCCAGCAGTGGATTAGCGGGAGTAAATACCGGGGAGCTGTTTTTT.

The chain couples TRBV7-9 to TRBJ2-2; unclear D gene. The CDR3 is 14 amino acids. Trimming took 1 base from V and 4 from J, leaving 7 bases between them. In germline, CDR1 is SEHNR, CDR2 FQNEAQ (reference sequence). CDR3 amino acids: CASSLEQTTGELFF. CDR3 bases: TGTGCCAGCAGCTTAGAACAGACCACCGGGGAGCTGTTTTTT.

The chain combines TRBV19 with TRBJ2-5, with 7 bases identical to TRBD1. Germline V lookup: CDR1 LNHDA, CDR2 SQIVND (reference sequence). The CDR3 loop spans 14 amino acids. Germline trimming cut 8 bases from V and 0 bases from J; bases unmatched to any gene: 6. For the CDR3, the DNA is TGTGCCAGTCACACCGGGACAGACCAAGAGACCCAGTACTTC. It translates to CASHTGTDQETQYF.